These 32 T cell receptor beta chains were sequenced from one sample in a study of beta chain features in type 1 diabetes. Their antigens remain unidentified. Reverse transcription of all isolated RNA meant that expressed TCRB transcripts were sequenced. The data were produced by immunoSEQ multiplex PCR, yet TCRdb's version contains in-frame clones alone and is incomplete. The table has over 200,000 clones, roughly 11% seen once. Study-level points and caveats: Type 1 diabetes patients had TCRB CDR3s that were shorter (moderately but significantly so) in all four CD4+ subsets.

The source material was naive CD4+ T cells from blood. These receptor sequences come from a man aged 30 to 45 with type 1 diabetes.

The chain employs TRBV7-2 and TRBJ2-3; D not certain. Germline CDR1 SGHTA, CDR2 FQGNSA. The CDR3 loop spans 12 amino acids. The V end lost 5 bases, the J end lost 9 bases, and 12 bases lay between the germline ends. The CDR3 DNA reads as TGTGCCAGCAGCCAGTCCAATCCCACGCAGTATTTT. Its protein product is CASSQSNPTQYF.

The chain uses TRBV6-5 and TRBJ2-7, with D possibly TRBD2 on 6 matching bases. V was clipped by 7 bases and J by 10 bases, with 20 bases between them. Germline assignment: CDR1 MNHEY and CDR2 SVGAGI. The CDR3 totals 13 residues. CDR3 amino acids: CASKGREAVEQYF. In DNA, the CDR3 is TGTGCCAGCAAGGGCAGGGAGGCGGTGGAACAGTACTTC.

The genes are TRBV19 and TRBJ2-1, with 8 bases that match TRBD2. Trimming cost V 6 bases and J 3 bases; bases outside gene matches: 7. Per germline, CDR1 LNHDA and CDR2 SQIVND (reference sequence). The CDR3 has 15 amino acids. The CDR3 DNA is TGTGCCAGTAGCCGACTAGCGTCGGTCTACAATGAGCAGTTCTTC. Its translation is CASSRLASVYNEQFF.

V gene TRBV5-1 combines with J gene TRBJ2-3; 8 positions agree with TRBD2. The V segment lost 4 bases and the J segment 5 bases; nucleotides outside the gene matches: 3. The CDR3 extends over 13 amino acids. CDR1 SGHRS and CDR2 YFSETQ come from the germline V gene. The CDR3 loop is CASSERGLDTQYF. The CDR3 DNA reads as TGCGCCAGCAGCGAGCGGGGGCTAGATACGCAGTATTTT. The complete variable domain, with remaining parts taken from reference TRBV5-1 and TRBJ2-3, reads KAGVTQTPRYLIKTRGQQVTLSCSPISGHRSVSWYQQTPGQGLQFLFEYFSETQRNKGNFPGRFSGRQFSNSRSEMNVSTLELGDSALYLCASSERGLDTQYFGPGTRLTVL.

The rearrangement uses TRBV6-5 and TRBJ2-5; weak D call: TRBD2 (6 bases). Germline CDR1 reads MNHEY; CDR2 reads SVGAGI. CDR3 length: 14 amino acids. Trimming shortened V by 2 bases and J by 4 bases, and 11 bases separated the two germline ends. CDR3 coding DNA: TGTGCCAGCAGTTACCAGCTAGCGTCAGAGACCCAGTACTTC. This encodes CASSYQLASETQYF.

The chain carries TRBV6-5 and TRBJ2-5; 7 bases are a match to TRBD1. The germline CDR1 and CDR2 sequences are MNHEY and SVGAGI. The CDR3 is made up of 14 amino acids. V lost 6 bases, J lost 5 bases, and 9 bases stayed unmatched. CDR3 in DNA: TGTGCCAGCAGCCCGACAGGGTTGCGTGAGACCCAGTACTTC. Translated, it gives CASSPTGLRETQYF.

This clone was seen a handful of times. This sequence joins TRBV30 and TRBJ1-1, with D maybe TRBD1 (5 bases). The CDR3 contains 14 residues. The V and J ends lost 3 bases and 5 bases respectively, with 16 bases between them. From germline, CDR1 is GTSNPN and CDR2 SVGIG (reference sequence). In nucleotides, the CDR3 is TGTGCCTGGAGCCAGACCCCTCCAGGGACTGAAGCTTTCTTT. Translation: CAWSQTPPGTEAFF.

This clone was recorded a few times. The genes are TRBV7-3 and TRBJ2-1, with 11 bases lining up with TRBD2. V trimming: 6 bases; J trimming: 5 bases; junction bases outside the gene matches: 6. Germline V lookup: CDR1 SGHTA, CDR2 FQGTGA. This CDR3 contains 15 residues. The CDR3: CASSTGTSGNNEQFF. Here the CDR3 DNA reads TGTGCCAGCAGTACCGGGACTAGCGGAAACAATGAGCAGTTCTTC.

This clone was observed a handful of times. The J gene is TRBJ1-5, the V gene TRBV2; D not resolved. This CDR3 comprises 15 residues. Germline V gene data show CDR1 as SNHLY and CDR2 as FYNNEI. V lost 5 bases and J 4 bases, leaving 15 bases between the germline ends. The CDR3 DNA reads TGTGCCAGCAGTAATTTGGCCCTGACAAATCAGCCCCAGCATTTT. Amino acid sequence: CASSNLALTNQPQHF.

This clone was counted a few times. The chain joins TRBV5-4 to TRBJ2-2; D ambiguous. The V and J ends lost 2 bases and 4 bases respectively, with 15 bases between them. The CDR3 is made up of 16 amino acids. Per germline, CDR1 SGHNT and CDR2 YYREEE (reference sequence). CDR3 amino acids: CASSFAPGQSTGELFF. The CDR3 nucleotides are TGTGCCAGCAGCTTTGCTCCTGGGCAGTCCACCGGGGAGCTGTTTTTT.

The chain uses TRBV7-2 and TRBJ1-2; the match to TRBD1 covers 10 bases. The V gene end was trimmed by 5 bases and the J gene end by 6 bases; junction bases not matched to a gene: 9. Per the germline V gene, CDR1 is SGHTA and CDR2 is FQGNSA. The CDR3 is 15 residues long. The CDR3: CASSGGQGGGDGYTF. CDR3 bases: TGTGCCAGCAGCGGAGGACAGGGGGGCGGTGATGGCTACACCTTC.

The chain joins TRBV30 to TRBJ1-6, with unresolved D. Germline CDR1 and CDR2: GTSNPN and SVGIG (reference sequence). CDR3 size: 15 residues. V was clipped by 2 bases and J by 0 bases, with 8 bases between them. This CDR3 is CAWSSRSSYNSPLHF. CDR3 DNA: TGTGCCTGGAGTAGTAGGAGCTCCTATAATTCACCCCTCCACTTT.

The sample holds a few counts of this clone. The rearrangement links TRBV30 to TRBJ1-3; no clear D gene. This CDR3 contains 15 residues. V was clipped by 3 bases and J by 7 bases, with 19 bases between them. CDR1 is GTSNPN and CDR2 is SVGIG in the germline V gene (reference sequence). DNA of the CDR3: TGTGCCTGGAGCGAGGGATTTTCTCTAGGGAACACCATATATTTT. This encodes CAWSEGFSLGNTIYF.

The chain links TRBV9 to TRBJ2-2, with D tentatively TRBD2 (6 bases). This CDR3 is built from 16 residues. Trimming shortened V by 4 bases and J by 6 bases, and 19 bases separated the two germline ends. The germline CDR1 and CDR2 sequences are SGDLS and YYNGEE. In DNA, the CDR3 is TGTGCCAGCAGCCCCGTCGCGGGGATGGCGTCCGGGGAGCTGTTTTTT. As protein: CASSPVAGMASGELFF. The full variable domain, rest sourced from reference TRBV9 and TRBJ2-2, is DSGVTQTPKHLITATGQRVTLRCSPRSGDLSVYWYQQSLDQGLQFLIQYYNGEERAKGNILERFSAQQFPDLHSELNLSSLELGDSALYFCASSPVAGMASGELFFGEGSRLTVL.

This sequence joins TRBV19 and TRBJ2-7; 10 bases are a match to TRBD1. The CDR3 has 14 amino acids. The junction had 7 bases not matched to a gene; V was cut back by 6 bases and J by 5 bases. CDR1 and CDR2 from the germline V gene are LNHDA and SQIVND (reference sequence). The CDR3 reads CASSPGQGTDEQYF. The CDR3, as DNA: TGTGCCAGTAGCCCGGGACAGGGGACGGACGAGCAGTACTTC.

This clone has just a few counts. The V gene is TRBV7-2, the J gene TRBJ2-5, with D maybe TRBD1 (6 bases). The CDR3 is 15 amino acids. Germline CDR1 SGHTA, CDR2 FQGNSA. Trimming took 5 bases from V and 4 from J, leaving 17 bases between them. This CDR3 is CASSLGSGERETQYF. In nucleotides, the CDR3 is TGTGCCAGCAGCCTTGGGTCAGGGGAGAGAGAGACCCAGTACTTC. Using reference TRBV7-2 and TRBJ2-5 for the parts outside the CDR3, the full variable domain is GAGVSQSPSNKVTEKGKDVELRCDPISGHTALYWYRQSLGQGLEFLIYFQGNSAPDKSGLPSDRFSAERTGGSVSTLTIQRTQQEDSAVYLCASSLGSGERETQYFGPGTRLLVL.

V gene TRBV18 combines with J gene TRBJ2-7, with D possibly matching TRBD2 (5 bases). V was clipped by 3 bases and J by 5 bases, with 14 bases between them. This CDR3 is built from 14 residues. Looked up from germline, CDR1 is KGHSH and CDR2 is LQKENI. CDR3 loop: CASSPRVGVHEQYF. The CDR3 DNA reads as TGTGCCAGCTCACCGCGGGTTGGAGTCCACGAGCAGTACTTC. Looking up the rest from reference TRBV18 and TRBJ2-7 gives the full variable domain: NAGVMQNPRHLVRRRGQEARLRCSPMKGHSHVYWYRQLPEEGLKFMVYLQKENIIDESGMPKERFSAEFPKEGPSILRIQQVVRGDSAAYFCASSPRVGVHEQYFGPGTRLTVT.

This chain joins TRBV28 and TRBJ2-7; D not resolved. Germline-derived CDR1 and CDR2 are MDHEN and SYDVKM. V gave up 6 bases and J gave up 0 bases, with 12 bases separating them. This CDR3 is built from 14 residues. The CDR3 coding sequence is TGTGCCAGCAGACCCCGGTCATTCTCCTACGAGCAGTACTTC. Its translation is CASRPRSFSYEQYF.

This clone was seen only a few times. This sequence joins TRBV5-4 and TRBJ2-7; 7 nucleotides align to TRBD1. V trimming: 3 bases; J trimming: 2 bases; junction bases outside the gene matches: 2. The germline gives CDR1 SGHNT, CDR2 YYREEE (reference sequence). This CDR3 region has 13 residues. CDR3 protein: CASSSDRAYEQYF. In DNA, the CDR3 is TGTGCCAGCAGCTCTGACAGGGCCTACGAGCAGTACTTC.

The DNA for the CDR3 is TGTGCCAGCACCTCAATTGGGGCCGCCCGTGGATCCTACGAGCAGTACTTC. Translating gives CASTSIGAARGSYEQYF. V is TRBV28 and J is TRBJ2-7; maybe TRBD1 (5 bases). The CDR3 spans 17 residues. V lost 7 bases to trimming and J lost 1 base, with 23 bases between them. Per the germline V gene, CDR1 is MDHEN and CDR2 is SYDVKM.

This clone turned up a few times. V is TRBV29-1 and J is TRBJ2-3; D call uncertain. Per germline, CDR1 SQVTM and CDR2 ANQGSEA. Trimming stripped 8 bases from V and 4 bases from J, with 13 bases between. CDR3 length: 12 residues. Written as DNA, the CDR3 is TGCAGCCTCCGGGTGACTTCAGATACGCAGTATTTT. It translates to CSLRVTSDTQYF.

In this sample, this clone turned up a few times. V gene TRBV5-1 combines with J gene TRBJ2-1, with 12 bases identical to TRBD2. In germline, CDR1 is SGHRS, CDR2 YFSETQ. The CDR3 runs to 16 residues. J lost 4 bases, V lost 2 bases, and 4 bases had no gene match. CDR3 protein: CASSFLAGGEYNEQFF. DNA for the CDR3: TGCGCCAGCAGCTTTCTAGCGGGGGGGGAGTACAATGAGCAGTTCTTC.

This clone occurred a few times. The chain has TRBV28 and TRBJ2-6, with D tentatively TRBD2 (6 bases). The CDR3 is 15 residues long. Germline V CDR1 and CDR2: MDHEN, SYDVKM. Trimming removed 3 bases at V and 1 base at J, with 7 bases between. This chain's CDR3 is CASSLGGSGANVLTF. In DNA, the CDR3 is TGTGCCAGCAGTTTGGGGGGATCTGGGGCCAACGTCCTGACTTTC.

This clone has only a few counts. The V and J genes are TRBV5-1 and TRBJ1-1; maybe TRBD1 (6 bases). V was clipped by 4 bases and J by 5 bases, with 15 bases between them. The CDR3 has 14 amino acids. Germline V gene lookup returns CDR1 SGHRS and CDR2 YFSETQ. In DNA form, the CDR3 reads TGCGCCAGCAGCGTCCCAGGGGCGAGGACTGAAGCTTTCTTT. This encodes CASSVPGARTEAFF.

This chain joins TRBV11-3 and TRBJ2-2; D remains ambiguous. This CDR3 has 12 residues. V lost 6 bases to trimming and J lost 3 bases, with 5 bases between them. Germline V gives CDR1 SGHNT, CDR2 YENEEA. This CDR3 reads CASRAYTGELFF. The CDR3 DNA reads as TGTGCCAGCAGGGCTTACACCGGGGAGCTGTTTTTT.

The chain joins TRBV29-1 to TRBJ2-5; weak D call: TRBD1 (6 bases). The CDR3 extends over 14 amino acids. Trimming left V 4 bases short and J 5 bases short, with 17 bases between. In germline, CDR1 is SQVTM, CDR2 ANQGSEA. The CDR3 nucleotides are TGCAGCGTTGTGTCCCAGGGGTTACGGGAGACCCAGTACTTC. The encoded protein is CSVVSQGLRETQYF.

The chain combines TRBV18 with TRBJ1-1; 8 bases are a match to TRBD1. Germline CDR1 is KGHSH and CDR2 is LQKENI. The CDR3 sequence is 12 residues long. With 3 bases clipped from V and 7 bases from J, the junction kept 1 base outside the gene matches. For the CDR3, the DNA is TGTGCCAGCTCACCCGACAGGGGTGAAGCTTTCTTT. It is translated as CASSPDRGEAFF. The variable domain in full, with the rest retrieved from reference TRBV18 and TRBJ1-1, is NAGVMQNPRHLVRRRGQEARLRCSPMKGHSHVYWYRQLPEEGLKFMVYLQKENIIDESGMPKERFSAEFPKEGPSILRIQQVVRGDSAAYFCASSPDRGEAFFGQGTRLTVV.

This clone was found a few times. The chain joins TRBV14 to TRBJ2-7; no clear D. The germline V and J ends were trimmed by 4 bases and 4 bases, with 5 bases remaining between them. CDR1 and CDR2 from the germline V gene are SGHDN and FVKESK. This CDR3 has 11 amino acids. The DNA of the CDR3 is TGTGCCAGCAGCCGAGGTTACGAGCAGTACTTC. It codes for CASSRGYEQYF.

This clone has just a few counts. The chain carries TRBV30 and TRBJ2-3; 8 bases align to TRBD2. The germline V gene has CDR1 GTSNPN and CDR2 SVGIG (reference sequence). The CDR3 runs 13 residues. Trimming took 4 bases from V and 9 from J; bases not matched to a gene: 9. CDR3 in DNA: TGTGCCTGGATAACCGGGGGGGCCGAGACGCAGTATTTT. This gives the protein CAWITGGAETQYF.

The chain uses TRBV7-9 and TRBJ1-4; 9 bases line up with TRBD1. Trimming at V came to 5 bases and at J to 6 bases, leaving 4 bases not matched to a gene. The CDR3 extends over 14 amino acids. Per germline, CDR1 SEHNR and CDR2 FQNEAQ (reference sequence). As DNA, the CDR3 is TGTGCCAGCAGCCTTGGGACAGGGTATGAAAAACTGTTTTTT. Encoded protein: CASSLGTGYEKLFF.

The chain's CDR3 is CAWATGPEQYF. The CDR3 DNA reads as TGTGCCTGGGCCACAGGCCCGGAGCAGTACTTC. This chain uses TRBV30 with TRBJ2-7, with D possibly TRBD1 on 5 matching bases. V shed 5 bases and J shed 7 bases, with 12 bases lying between them. This CDR3 spans 11 amino acids. CDR1 GTSNPN and CDR2 SVGIG come from the germline V gene (reference sequence).

The chain combines TRBV27 with TRBJ1-5; D is ambiguous. From germline, CDR1 is MNHEY and CDR2 SMNVEV (reference sequence). The CDR3 covers 14 residues. V lost 3 bases and J lost 2, with 8 bases in between. CDR3 in amino acids: CASSLRLGNQPQHF. CDR3 coding DNA: TGTGCCAGCAGTTTGAGGCTGGGCAATCAGCCCCAGCATTTT.